This T cell receptor beta chain was profiled in a study of PD-1 blockade in classical Hodgkin lymphoma (dated by TCRdb to about 2020). About the investigation overall: Nivolumab dosing was 3 mg/kg intravenously every 2 weeks, continuing until either disease progression or unacceptable toxicity. A peripheral blood immune signature of response to PD-1 blockade in classical Hodgkin lymphoma was defined using TCR beta sequencing and CyTOF. What the study reported, not specific to this receptor: Baseline TCR diversity was reported to be lower in newly diagnosed patients than in healthy donors and to be lower still in relapsed/refractory patients. Trial patients with a complete response had baseline diversity similar to that of newly diagnosed patients, while partial responders and progressors had significantly lower diversity. By C4D1, a significant rise was seen in CD4+ TCR diversity but not in CD8+ TCR diversity (p=0.0027 vs p=0.16), and the rise was most apparent among complete responders (p=0.02). Only a single clinical trial cohort was studied, and what caused the repertoire differences, possibly disease activity or prior therapy, remained undefined. Diversity was lower in patients who began nivolumab less than 1 year after ASCT, so these patients were left out of later analyses to avoid confounding by immune reconstitution.

On this clone itself: What this receptor recognizes is not known. One base away there is no much larger clone; base qualities are not given.

The Qiagen DNeasy kit was used to extract genomic DNA both from unsorted PBMCs and from the negatively selected CD4+ and CD8+ fractions. TCR beta CDR3 regions were amplified by immunoSEQ multiplex PCR using primers annealing to V and J segments. Amplification bias was minimized using a synthetic immune receptor repertoire, and residual bias was removed computationally after sequencing. Turning to the authors' computational methods: Repertoire diversity was quantified as the Shannon entropy index using custom Python scripts. Unsorted, CD4+ and CD8+ repertoires were analyzed separately, except in combined analyses where CD4+ and CD8+ sequences were merged in silico. Clonal expansion was defined as a frequency increase of at least 2-fold after treatment compared with C1D1, and clones undetected at baseline were assigned a pseudocount of 0.5. Singleton clones were defined as clones with 0 or 1 copy at C1D1, and non-singleton clones were defined as clones with 2 or more copies. Clones expanded in unsorted samples were labelled as CD4+, CD8+ or unknown by matching protein sequences in sorted samples from the same patient. Wilcoxon tests on paired samples were used to test changes in diversity from C1D1 to C4D1. The immuneACCESS repertoire file appears here via TCRdb, limited to in-frame rearrangements. These files lack a portion of the clones; in checked studies, under half of the deficit traces to unresolved V genes, and the cause of the others is not known. The V and J calls and the clone size are those of that table, but D and trimming were determined from the DNA. The sample table records tens of thousands of clones; about 86% of these occur just once. The top ten clones comprise approximately 0.8% of the sample.

The CDR3 goes from the cysteine to the phenylalanine over 15 residues. The entry retains the CDR3 DNA only, 45 bases that are in frame from base 1. Based on the germline V gene, the CDR1 and CDR2 sequences are SGHVS and FQNEAQ. V is trimmed back by 4 bases and J by 0 bases, and the junction contains 5 bases that no gene match accounts for. Reading the label with the study, this specimen's time point is: cycle 4 day 1 (C4D1), after 5 to 7 weeks of nivolumab. Every trial patient had relapsed following autologous stem cell transplantation, and prior brentuximab vedotin exposure was what differed among cohorts A, B and C. Magnetic negative selection with a Miltenyi CD4+ T cell isolation kit was used to purify CD4+ T cells from thawed PBMCs. A total of fewer than 65 patients with relapsed/refractory classical Hodgkin lymphoma made up the trial cohort, and each patient's best overall response was complete response, partial response or progressive disease. Single-agent nivolumab was administered to trial patients in the multi-cohort phase II CheckMate 205 trial. An independent review committee assessed best overall response by applying the 2007 International Working Group response criteria. Trial PBMCs were collected just before the start of nivolumab (C1D1) and during therapy at cycle 2 day 1 and cycle 4 day 1. Peripheral blood was collected in 8 mL Vacutainer Cell Preparation Tubes, from which PBMCs were isolated by centrifugation and then cryopreserved. Purified CD4+ and CD8+ fractions were generated only in cases for which an additional PBMC sample was available. On LS columns in a quadroMACS separator, the magnetically labelled cells were depleted, and the flow-through was collected as the purified fraction.

This clonotype was obtained from a human donor with classical Hodgkin lymphoma. Here the sequenced sample was CD4+ T cells from blood, taken before the fourth cycle of nivolumab. The rearranged segments are TRBV7-8 and TRBJ1-1, and 7 junctional nucleotides match TRBD1. The nucleotide sequence is given as TGTGCCAGCAGCTCACAGGGGATTATGAACACTGAAGCTTTCTTT. This translates into CASSSQGIMNTEAFF.